One and the same sample provided the 10 T cell receptor beta chains below, sequenced in a study of cytomegalovirus exposure and HLA in healthy donors. A multiplex PCR was run with 60 Vbeta primers and 13 Jbeta primers. Clones were sequenced by immunoSEQ multiplex PCR, and TCRdb holds only the in-frame ones, with some missing. The sample holds over 120,000 clones, around three quarters seen once. Material: PBMCs. These receptors came from a woman aged 18-29 years in good health and CMV-seropositive.

The J gene is TRBJ2-1, the V gene TRBV15; 11 bases line up with TRBD1. In germline, CDR1 is LNHNV, CDR2 YYDKDF (reference sequence). The CDR3 loop spans 15 amino acids. V was clipped by 5 bases and J by 4 bases; unmatched bases: 4. The CDR3 nucleotides are TGTGCCACCAGCCCGGGACAGGGGGATTACAATGAGCAGTTCTTC. Translating it yields CATSPGQGDYNEQFF.

The CDR3 protein is CASSVPRSGANVLTF. CDR3 nucleotides: TGTGCCAGCAGCGTTCCCAGATCTGGGGCCAACGTCCTGACTTTC. The chain recombines TRBV9 with TRBJ2-6; no reliable D call. The V end was cut by 2 bases, the J end by 1 base, with 7 bases between. CDR1 is SGDLS, CDR2 YYNGEE, per germline. This CDR3 is built from 15 residues.

V gene TRBV4-1 combines with J gene TRBJ2-5; D not certain. Germline V gene sequence: CDR1 MGHRA, CDR2 YSYEKL. V was trimmed by 4 bases and J by 4 bases, leaving 10 bases between them. CDR3 length: 13 amino acids. CDR3 DNA sequence: TGCGCCAGCAGCCCGGTCTTAAGAGAGACCCAGTACTTC. Its protein is CASSPVLRETQYF.

This clone came up once. The V gene is TRBV5-1, the J gene TRBJ2-3; TRBD1 matches 8 bases. This CDR3 contains 16 residues. Germline trimming cut 1 base from V and 2 bases from J; bases unmatched to any gene: 6. The germline V gene encodes CDR1 SGHRS and CDR2 YFSETQ. The CDR3 reads CASSLSQGAPTDTQYF. CDR3 nucleotide sequence: TGCGCCAGCAGCTTGAGTCAGGGGGCCCCCACAGATACGCAGTATTTT. Supplemented by reference TRBV5-1 and TRBJ2-3, the full variable domain reads KAGVTQTPRYLIKTRGQQVTLSCSPISGHRSVSWYQQTPGQGLQFLFEYFSETQRNKGNFPGRFSGRQFSNSRSEMNVSTLELGDSALYLCASSLSQGAPTDTQYFGPGTRLTVL.

The chain recombines TRBV29-1 with TRBJ2-7; D is ambiguous. Germline loops: CDR1 SQVTM, CDR2 ANQGSEA. Trimming stripped 2 bases from V and 2 bases from J, with 4 bases between. There are 11 residues in the CDR3. DNA for the CDR3: TGCAGCGTTGAATCGGCCTACGAGCAGTACTTC. This codes for CSVESAYEQYF.

The V and J genes are TRBV4-3 and TRBJ2-3; 11 bases line up with TRBD2. J gave up 1 base and V 6 bases, and 6 bases lay outside the gene matches. From germline, CDR1 is LGHNA and CDR2 YSLEER. The CDR3 has 16 residues. The CDR3 reads CASSHLAGGGTDTQYF. The CDR3 DNA is TGCGCCAGCAGTCATCTAGCGGGGGGAGGCACAGATACGCAGTATTTT.

This chain connects TRBV9 to TRBJ2-3; TRBD1 matches 7 bases. CDR3 size: 14 residues. The germline CDR1 and CDR2 sequences are SGDLS and YYNGEE. Trimming removed 7 bases from V and 0 bases from J; junction bases left unmatched: 5. CDR3 sequence (DNA): TGTGCCAGCGCCAAGACAGGGAGCACAGATACGCAGTATTTT. Translated: CASAKTGSTDTQYF.

Only a few counts were recorded for this clone. V gene TRBV4-1 combines with J gene TRBJ1-4; TRBD1 agrees at 7 bases. J was trimmed by 8 bases and V by 8 bases; bases with no gene match: 5. CDR1 and CDR2 from the germline V gene are MGHRA and YSYEKL. The CDR3 runs 12 residues. CDR3 bases: TGCGCCAGCGGACAGGCAAACGAAAAACTGTTTTTT. Translated: CASGQANEKLFF.

The V call is TRBV19, the J call TRBJ1-1; D is undetermined. The CDR3 sequence is 14 residues long. Germline V CDR1 and CDR2: LNHDA, SQIVND (reference sequence). V was cut by 7 bases and J by 5 bases, with 17 bases left in between. The CDR3: CASKVLGGRTEAFF. CDR3 DNA sequence: TGTGCCAGTAAGGTTCTAGGAGGTAGGACTGAAGCTTTCTTT.

This chain connects TRBV5-1 to TRBJ1-6, with 7 positions matching TRBD1. Germline V gene data show CDR1 as SGHRS and CDR2 as YFSETQ. The CDR3 covers 14 residues. V trimming: 2 bases; J trimming: 8 bases; junction bases outside the gene matches: 4. The CDR3 is CASSFIQGDSPLHF. CDR3 coding DNA: TGCGCCAGCAGCTTCATCCAGGGGGATTCACCCCTCCACTTT.